One and the same sample provided the 20 T cell receptor beta chains below, sequenced in a study of cytomegalovirus exposure and HLA in healthy donors. Primers for the PCR totalled 60 Vbeta and 13 Jbeta. Clones were sequenced by immunoSEQ multiplex PCR, and TCRdb holds only the in-frame ones, with some missing. Its listing shows tens of thousands of clones. Sequenced material: PBMCs. These receptors all come from a man aged 40-49 years in good health and CMV-seronegative.

The gene calls are TRBV29-1 and TRBJ2-3; 10 nucleotides line up with TRBD2. Losses at the gene ends were 8 bases for V and 6 bases for J; bases not matched to a gene: 8. Germline loops: CDR1 SQVTM, CDR2 ANQGSEA. The CDR3 spans 13 residues. This CDR3 is CSSPSGSRDTQYF. CDR3 DNA: TGCAGCTCACCTAGCGGGAGTAGGGATACGCAGTATTTT.

The chain employs TRBV30 and TRBJ2-5; D might be TRBD2 (5 bases). The CDR3 has 13 residues. CDR1 and CDR2 (germline): GTSNPN, SVGIG (reference sequence). The V gene lost 4 bases and the J gene lost 5 bases, with 14 bases spanning the gap. CDR3 in amino acids: CAWIRENDETQYF. Written as DNA, the CDR3 is TGTGCCTGGATTAGGGAGAACGACGAGACCCAGTACTTC.

The V and J genes are TRBV18 and TRBJ2-7; a possible D gene is TRBD1 (6 bases). CDR3 length equals 16 residues. Trimming pared 3 bases from V and 2 bases from J, leaving 17 bases between. Germline lookup yields CDR1 KGHSH and CDR2 LQKENI. This CDR3 reads CASSPYRNRDAYEQYF. CDR3 nucleotides: TGTGCCAGCTCACCGTACCGTAACAGGGACGCCTACGAGCAGTACTTC.

This sequence joins TRBV30 and TRBJ2-3; TRBD2 matches at 12 bases. CDR1 GTSNPN and CDR2 SVGIG come from the germline V gene (reference sequence). This CDR3 has 15 amino acids. V gave up 2 bases and J gave up 3 bases; unmatched junction bases: 3. The CDR3 protein is CAWSTTSGRTDTQYF. In DNA form, the CDR3 reads TGTGCCTGGAGTACGACTAGCGGGAGAACAGATACGCAGTATTTT.

The V call is TRBV29-1, the J call TRBJ1-1, with 7 bases matching TRBD1. Trimming took 2 bases from V and 1 from J; bases not matched to a gene: 4. CDR3 length: 14 residues. Per germline, CDR1 SQVTM and CDR2 ANQGSEA. The CDR3 is CSVEKGTANTEAFF. The CDR3 region has the DNA TGCAGCGTTGAAAAAGGGACAGCGAACACTGAAGCTTTCTTT.

The chain joins TRBV9 to TRBJ2-1; 13 bases are shared with TRBD2. The germline V gene has CDR1 SGDLS and CDR2 YYNGEE. The junction had 18 bases not matched to a gene; V was cut back by 3 bases and J by 0 bases. This CDR3 has 22 residues. CDR3 residues: CASSETAGLAGVIQSSYNEQFF. The CDR3 bases are TGTGCCAGCAGCGAGACGGCCGGACTAGCGGGAGTTATCCAGAGCTCCTACAATGAGCAGTTCTTC.

V gene TRBV19 combines with J gene TRBJ1-1; D is unclear. Trimming pared 7 bases from V and 0 bases from J, leaving 3 bases between. Per germline, CDR1 LNHDA and CDR2 SQIVND (reference sequence). The CDR3 length is 11 residues. The CDR3 nucleotides read TGTGCCAGTAACATGAACACTGAAGCTTTCTTT. This encodes CASNMNTEAFF.

The chain employs TRBV7-2 and TRBJ1-1; the D is unclear. Trimming stripped 5 bases from V and 3 bases from J, with 19 bases between. This CDR3 spans 16 amino acids. Germline assignment: CDR1 SGHTA and CDR2 FQGNSA. The CDR3 bases are TGTGCCAGCAGCCCCCGGGAGGTTTCCTGGTACACTGAAGCTTTCTTT. This translates into CASSPREVSWYTEAFF.

The chain uses TRBV29-1 and TRBJ2-6, with D uncertain. CDR3 size: 12 residues. V lost 6 bases and J 0 bases, leaving 3 bases between the germline ends. Germline CDR1 reads SQVTM; CDR2 reads ANQGSEA. CDR3 protein: CSVNSGANVLTF. In DNA, the CDR3 is TGCAGCGTCAACTCTGGGGCCAACGTCCTGACTTTC.

J is TRBJ2-7 and V is TRBV9; 9 bases are shared with TRBD1. Germline lookup yields CDR1 SGDLS and CDR2 YYNGEE. CDR3 length: 14 residues. The V segment lost 2 bases and the J segment 7 bases; nucleotides outside the gene matches: 7. This chain's CDR3 is CASSVLDRGGEQYF. The CDR3 DNA is TGTGCCAGCAGCGTGCTGGACAGGGGCGGTGAGCAGTACTTC.

The chain carries TRBV6-4 and TRBJ2-1; D is unresolved. Per germline, CDR1 MRHNA and CDR2 SNTAGT. CDR3 length: 12 residues. The V and J ends lost 4 bases and 6 bases respectively, with 7 bases between them. CDR3 bases: TGTGCCAGCAGTGCTGGAGCCAATGAGCAGTTCTTC. Translating it yields CASSAGANEQFF.

This rearrangement joins TRBV7-2 to TRBJ2-7, with 8 bases lining up with TRBD1. V lost 3 bases and J lost 5; bases outside the gene matches: 3. Germline CDR1 is SGHTA and CDR2 is FQGNSA. The CDR3 is 13 amino acids. The CDR3: CASSFGQGDEQYF. Here the CDR3 DNA reads TGTGCCAGCAGCTTTGGACAGGGTGACGAGCAGTACTTC.

The chain recombines TRBV27 with TRBJ1-2, with D hard to call. Germline assignment: CDR1 MNHEY and CDR2 SMNVEV (reference sequence). Trimming took off 6 bases at V and 1 base at J, with 9 bases between the two ends. The CDR3 has 13 amino acids. The CDR3 bases are TGTGCCAGCAGCCAAGGCGGTAACTATGGCTACACCTTC. Amino acid sequence: CASSQGGNYGYTF.

This chain links TRBV2 with TRBJ1-5; the D gene is possibly TRBD1 (5 bases). CDR1 and CDR2 from the germline V gene are SNHLY and FYNNEI. The CDR3 consists of 13 residues. V lost 2 bases and J 7 bases, leaving 9 bases between the germline ends. CDR3 DNA: TGTGCCAGCAGTGAATTGGGGCCCCAGCCCCAGCATTTT. It yields the protein CASSELGPQPQHF.

The rearrangement joins TRBV30 to TRBJ2-7; the D gene is possibly TRBD1 (6 bases). CDR1 is GTSNPN, CDR2 SVGIG, per germline (reference sequence). The CDR3 runs 13 residues. With 6 bases removed from V and 2 bases from J, the gap between germline ends came to 14 bases. CDR3 nucleotides: TGTGCCTGCCGTAAGGACAGTACCTACGAGCAGTACTTC. Translation gives CACRKDSTYEQYF.

The chain joins TRBV6-1 to TRBJ1-2; 12 bases match TRBD1. Germline V lookup: CDR1 MNHNS, CDR2 SASEGT. V lost 3 bases and J lost 5; bases outside the gene matches: 7. The CDR3 covers 16 residues. The CDR3 DNA follows: TGTGCCAGCAGTGATCGGGGGGACAGGGGGCGTTATGGCTACACCTTC. Its translation is CASSDRGDRGRYGYTF.

The chain carries TRBV6-6 and TRBJ1-5; D is undetermined. The germline V gene encodes CDR1 MNHNY and CDR2 SVGAGI (reference sequence). With 2 bases removed from V and 3 bases from J, the gap between germline ends came to 2 bases. This CDR3 comprises 12 residues. This chain's CDR3 is CASSYLNQPQHF. CDR3 nucleotide sequence: TGTGCCAGCAGTTACCTCAATCAGCCCCAGCATTTT.

The chain joins TRBV4-1 to TRBJ1-1, with D possibly matching TRBD1 (6 bases). This CDR3 is built from 16 residues. Per the germline V gene, CDR1 is MGHRA and CDR2 is YSYEKL. The V and J ends lost 3 bases and 4 bases respectively, with 18 bases between them. The CDR3 region is CASSHTSGEGGTEAFF. The CDR3 coding sequence is TGCGCCAGCAGCCATACCTCAGGGGAAGGGGGCACTGAAGCTTTCTTT.

V and J are TRBV30 and TRBJ1-4, with D unclear. Trimming removed 3 bases from V and 6 bases from J, with 14 bases in between. There are 14 residues in the CDR3. Germline assignment: CDR1 GTSNPN and CDR2 SVGIG (reference sequence). CDR3 nucleotides: TGTGCCTGGAGGGTACCTGGAGAAGATGAAAAACTGTTTTTT. Its translation is CAWRVPGEDEKLFF.

The rearrangement uses TRBV6-1 and TRBJ2-7, with TRBD1 matching 8 bases. The CDR3 has 14 amino acids. J was trimmed by 3 bases and V by 6 bases; bases with no gene match: 7. In germline, CDR1 is MNHNS, CDR2 SASEGT. The CDR3 is CASSPPDRGYEQYF. The CDR3 nucleotides read TGTGCCAGCAGCCCCCCCGACAGGGGCTACGAGCAGTACTTC.